This entry lists 30 T cell receptor beta chains sequenced from one sample in a study of cytomegalovirus exposure and HLA in healthy donors. It was with 60 Vbeta and 13 Jbeta primers that the PCR ran. Profiling relied on immunoSEQ multiplex PCR, and the TCRdb table lists in-frame clones only, not all of them. The repertoire holds 110,000 to 150,000 clones, with about three quarters as singletons. The specimen was PBMCs. The source is a woman in her 30s in good health and CMV-seronegative.

CDR3 DNA: TGTGCCAGCAGCGTCGTCCGAGTCCCCCGGGGAGACGAGCAGTACTTC. Protein product: CASSVVRVPRGDEQYF. The chain combines TRBV7-8 with TRBJ2-7, with TRBD2 as a possible D gene (5 bases). This CDR3 spans 16 amino acids. In germline, CDR1 is SGHVS, CDR2 FQNEAQ. The V gene lost 5 bases and the J gene lost 5 bases, with 22 bases spanning the gap.

This chain links TRBV18 with TRBJ1-2; the D gene is possibly TRBD1 (5 bases). This CDR3 contains 15 residues. V lost 0 bases and J 4 bases, leaving 12 bases between the germline ends. The germline CDR1 and CDR2 sequences are KGHSH and LQKENI. CDR3 protein: CASSPPISTVYGYTF. The CDR3 coding sequence is TGTGCCAGCTCACCACCTATCTCGACAGTCTATGGCTACACCTTC.

The J gene is TRBJ1-2, the V gene TRBV6-5, with 8 bases identical to TRBD1. Germline V CDR1 and CDR2: MNHEY, SVGAGI. This CDR3 is 14 amino acids long. J was trimmed by 4 bases and V by 5 bases; bases with no gene match: 6. The CDR3 DNA reads as TGTGCCAGCAGTGAGGACAGGGCGGTCTATGGCTACACCTTC. Translating it yields CASSEDRAVYGYTF.

CDR3 nucleotides: TGTGCCAGCACCTTACTCCCGGGGGGAGCACAGTCACCCCTCCACTTT. Translation: CASTLLPGGAQSPLHF. This rearrangement joins TRBV6-6 to TRBJ1-6, with D maybe TRBD1 (5 bases). Germline lookup yields CDR1 MNHNY and CDR2 SVGAGI (reference sequence). The CDR3 sequence is 16 residues long. V was trimmed by 7 bases and J by 10 bases, leaving 23 bases between them.

The chain couples TRBV19 to TRBJ1-5, with unresolved D. The CDR3 sequence is 12 residues long. Between the trimmed V and J ends, which lost 7 bases and 6 bases, there was a span of 10 bases. Germline CDR1 and CDR2: LNHDA and SQIVND (reference sequence). CDR3 DNA: TGTGCCAGTACAATAGATAGTCAGCCCCAGCATTTT. The encoded protein is CASTIDSQPQHF.

This chain uses TRBV5-8 with TRBJ2-5; TRBD2 matches 8 bases. The CDR3 extends over 15 amino acids. Germline CDR1 SGHTS, CDR2 YDEGEE. J gave up 4 bases and V 4 bases, and 9 bases lay outside the gene matches. The CDR3 DNA is TGTGCCAGCAGCATTCCGGGGGGGCCACTAGAGACCCAGTACTTC. It specifies CASSIPGGPLETQYF.

The chain joins TRBV29-1 to TRBJ2-3, with TRBD2 as a possible D gene (6 bases). The CDR3 consists of 14 residues. CDR1 is SQVTM, CDR2 ANQGSEA, per germline. The V end was cut by 2 bases, the J end by 0 bases, with 9 bases between. CDR3 nucleotides: TGCAGCGTTGAACGGGACTCTAGCACAGATACGCAGTATTTT. The encoded protein is CSVERDSSTDTQYF.

V is TRBV2 and J is TRBJ2-7; maybe TRBD1 (7 bases). Germline assignment: CDR1 SNHLY and CDR2 FYNNEI. The ends were cut back, 6 bases at V and 2 bases at J, with 14 bases in the middle. CDR3 length: 14 amino acids. The CDR3 region is CASSPTGRPYEQYF. DNA for the CDR3: TGTGCCAGCAGCCCGACAGGGAGGCCCTACGAGCAGTACTTC.

V and J are TRBV23-1 and TRBJ1-1; D is ambiguous. TRBV23-1 is known as an ORF, though its function is uncertain. CDR3 length equals 16 residues. Trimming took 10 bases from V and 2 from J, leaving 23 bases between them. The CDR3 region is CAIVTNNTSVNTEAFF. CDR3 in DNA: TGCGCCATCGTTACTAATAATACCAGTGTCAACACTGAAGCTTTCTTT.

The gene calls are TRBV5-4 and TRBJ2-2; TRBD2 is a possible D gene (6 bases). Germline values: CDR1 SGHNT, CDR2 YYREEE (reference sequence). The length of the CDR3 is 16 residues. V was cut by 4 bases and J by 1 base, with 14 bases left in between. This CDR3 reads CASSLQSGWNTGELFF. CDR3 nucleotide sequence: TGTGCCAGCAGCCTGCAAAGCGGGTGGAACACCGGGGAGCTGTTTTTT.

The genes are TRBV6-5 and TRBJ2-5, with a possible D match to TRBD1 (6 bases). The CDR3 length is 15 residues. V lost 4 bases, J lost 6 bases, and 18 bases lay in between. Germline assignment: CDR1 MNHEY and CDR2 SVGAGI. The CDR3 DNA follows: TGTGCCAGCAGTTCCCACGCCCAACAGGGACAGACCCAGTACTTC. Translating it yields CASSSHAQQGQTQYF.

CDR3 in amino acids: CASSWGGSNTDTQYF. DNA of the CDR3: TGCGCCAGCAGCTGGGGCGGGAGTAACACAGATACGCAGTATTTT. The V gene is TRBV5-1, the J gene TRBJ2-3; 7 bases fit TRBD2. Germline CDR1 SGHRS, CDR2 YFSETQ. The CDR3 runs to 15 residues. J lost 2 bases, V lost 3 bases, and 6 bases had no gene match.

J is TRBJ1-3 and V is TRBV5-8, with no clear D. This CDR3 is built from 15 residues. V lost 0 bases, J lost 0 bases, and 7 bases lay in between. Germline assignment: CDR1 SGHTS and CDR2 YDEGEE. The CDR3 nucleotides read TGTGCCAGCAGCTTGGGCGGTAGCTCTGGAAACACCATATATTTT. This gives the protein CASSLGGSSGNTIYF.

The rearrangement joins TRBV7-9 to TRBJ2-3, with 7 nucleotides matching TRBD1. The CDR3 is 17 residues long. Trimming at V came to 5 bases and at J to 4 bases, leaving 15 bases not matched to a gene. Germline lookup yields CDR1 SEHNR and CDR2 FQNEAQ (reference sequence). CDR3 sequence (DNA): TGTGCCAGCAGCCTACAATTAGACAGGGAAAGGCCAGATACGCAGTATTTT. It is translated as CASSLQLDRERPDTQYF.

This clone was picked up a small number of times. The rearrangement joins TRBV29-1 to TRBJ1-1, with unresolved D. CDR3 length: 13 amino acids. V was trimmed by 4 bases and J by 7 bases, leaving 16 bases between them. CDR1 and CDR2 (germline): SQVTM, ANQGSEA. CDR3 loop: CSVVRGGDGEAFF. DNA of the CDR3: TGCAGCGTTGTCCGGGGAGGCGACGGTGAAGCTTTCTTT. Full variable domain (remainder filled in from reference TRBV29-1 and TRBJ1-1): SAVISQKPSRDICQRGTSLTIQCQVDSQVTMMFWYRQQPGQSLTLIATANQGSEATYESGFVIDKFPISRPNLTFSTLTVSNMSPEDSSIYLCSVVRGGDGEAFFGQGTRLTVV.

This clone was counted only a few times. The chain employs TRBV6-6 and TRBJ1-4, with D possibly matching TRBD1 (6 bases). Germline V lookup: CDR1 MNHNY, CDR2 SVGAGI (reference sequence). V lost 5 bases and J lost 6, with 13 bases in between. The CDR3 has 14 residues. CDR3 nucleotides: TGTGCCAGCAGTACTACCACAGGGTATGAAAAACTGTTTTTT. It specifies CASSTTTGYEKLFF.

The chain joins TRBV6-6 to TRBJ2-7; 9 bases are a match to TRBD1. The germline gives CDR1 MNHNY, CDR2 SVGAGI (reference sequence). Losses at the gene ends were 7 bases for V and 6 bases for J; bases not matched to a gene: 10. The CDR3 is 14 amino acids. The CDR3, as DNA: TGTGCCAGCAATACCCGGGACAGGGTGTCCGAGCAGTACTTC. Amino acids: CASNTRDRVSEQYF.

The chain carries TRBV7-6 and TRBJ2-7; 10 bases fit TRBD2. There are 17 residues in the CDR3. The ends lost 1 base at V and 0 bases at J; junction bases unmatched: 6. CDR1 and CDR2 from the germline V gene are SGHVS and FNYEAQ. The CDR3 spells CASSLGAASGSSYEQYF. The CDR3 DNA sequence: TGTGCCAGCAGCTTAGGGGCGGCTAGCGGGAGCTCCTACGAGCAGTACTTC.

The chain recombines TRBV28 with TRBJ2-2; a weak D match, TRBD2 (5 bases). The ends were cut back, 5 bases at V and 5 bases at J, with 12 bases in the middle. The length of the CDR3 is 14 residues. Germline V CDR1 and CDR2: MDHEN, SYDVKM. The CDR3 bases are TGTGCCAGCAGTCCATGGACTGATACCGGGGAGCTGTTTTTT. It translates to CASSPWTDTGELFF.

V usage is TRBV27 and J usage is TRBJ2-6, with 8 bases matching TRBD1. Looked up from germline, CDR1 is MNHEY and CDR2 is SMNVEV (reference sequence). CDR3 length: 15 amino acids. After removal of 6 bases from V and 7 bases from J, the junction contained 8 bases not matched to a gene. The DNA of the CDR3 is TGTGCCAGCAGCCAAATTGGACAGGGCGCCAACGTCCTGACTTTC. This sequence encodes CASSQIGQGANVLTF. Drawing the rest from reference TRBV27 and TRBJ2-6, the complete variable domain is EAQVTQNPRYLITVTGKKLTVTCSQNMNHEYMSWYRQDPGLGLRQIYYSMNVEVTDKGDVPEGYKVSRKEKRNFPLILESPSPNQTSLYFCASSQIGQGANVLTFGAGSRLTVL.

V is TRBV27 and J is TRBJ1-2; maybe TRBD1 (5 bases). The germline CDR1 and CDR2 sequences are MNHEY and SMNVEV (reference sequence). The CDR3 consists of 16 residues. Trimming shortened V by 3 bases and J by 1 base, and 15 bases separated the two germline ends. In DNA form, the CDR3 reads TGTGCCAGCAGTTTTACCCGGACATCCTATAACTATGGCTACACCTTC. It codes for CASSFTRTSYNYGYTF.

The chain is built from TRBV7-9 and TRBJ1-6; D unresolved. The length of the CDR3 is 15 residues. Germline values: CDR1 SEHNR, CDR2 FQNEAQ (reference sequence). V was pared by 4 bases and J by 0 bases, with 7 bases between. The CDR3 protein is CASSSRGSYNSPLHF. The CDR3 nucleotides read TGTGCCAGCAGCTCCCGGGGCTCCTATAATTCACCCCTCCACTTT. The whole variable domain, remainder taken from reference TRBV7-9 and TRBJ1-6, is DTGVSQNPRHKITKRGQNVTFRCDPISEHNRLYWYRQTLGQGPEFLTYFQNEAQLEKSRLLSDRFSAERPKGSFSTLEIQRTEQGDSAMYLCASSSRGSYNSPLHFGNGTRLTVT.

The rearrangement links TRBV7-9 to TRBJ2-6; tentatively, D is TRBD1 (6 bases). V lost 1 base and J lost 0, with 13 bases in between. The germline CDR1 and CDR2 sequences are SEHNR and FQNEAQ (reference sequence). The CDR3 totals 18 residues. The CDR3 nucleotides read TGTGCCAGCAGCTTAGTGACAGGATACTTCTCTGGGGCCAACGTCCTGACTTTC. Protein sequence: CASSLVTGYFSGANVLTF. The full variable domain, in which reference TRBV7-9 and TRBJ2-6 provide the parts outside the CDR3, is DTGVSQNPRHKITKRGQNVTFRCDPISEHNRLYWYRQTLGQGPEFLTYFQNEAQLEKSRLLSDRFSAERPKGSFSTLEIQRTEQGDSAMYLCASSLVTGYFSGANVLTFGAGSRLTVL.

The genes are TRBV11-3 and TRBJ2-7; D could derive from TRBD1 or TRBD2 (5 bases each). CDR3 size: 20 residues. Germline CDR1 is SGHNT and CDR2 is YENEEA. Trimming took off 5 bases at V and 3 bases at J, with 32 bases between the two ends. CDR3 in amino acids: CASSIGVRIMGAEQIYEQYF. The CDR3 bases are TGTGCCAGCAGCATAGGGGTTCGTATCATGGGAGCGGAACAAATCTACGAGCAGTACTTC.

The V and J genes are TRBV27 and TRBJ2-7; no clear D gene. The V gene lost 6 bases and the J gene lost 0 bases, with 12 bases spanning the gap. Germline assignment: CDR1 MNHEY and CDR2 SMNVEV (reference sequence). The CDR3 sequence is 14 residues long. This CDR3 reads CASSSISSSYEQYV. The DNA for the CDR3 is TGTGCCAGCAGCTCCATCAGTAGCTCCTACGAGCAGTACGTC.

The CDR3 DNA reads TGTGCCAGCAGCATAGCGGGAGGAGGAACAGATACGCAGTATTTT. Its translation: CASSIAGGGTDTQYF. The V gene is TRBV7-3, the J gene TRBJ2-3; 10 positions match TRBD2. This CDR3 is built from 15 residues. V shed 5 bases and J 3 bases; nucleotides not matched to a gene: 5. CDR1 SGHTA and CDR2 FQGTGA come from the germline V gene.

This chain joins TRBV6-1 and TRBJ1-1, with unresolved D. Trimming cost V 0 bases and J 5 bases, with 10 bases left between them. Germline V gene data show CDR1 as MNHNS and CDR2 as SASEGT. The length of the CDR3 is 14 residues. The CDR3 region has the DNA TGTGCCAGCAGTGAAGCTTTCCGTTTAACTGAAGCTTTCTTT. It encodes CASSEAFRLTEAFF.

To note about this clone: Sequence at one end of the junction differs from germline and may be a read error. The genes are TRBV29-1 and TRBJ2-3; D is possibly TRBD2 (5 bases). The CDR3 spans 12 residues. Germline V gene data show CDR1 as SQVTM and CDR2 as ANQGSEA. The CDR3 bases are TGCAGCGTTAAGTTTTTGGGCTCCCCGGGGAATTTT. Protein sequence: CSVKFLGSPGNF.

This clone was seen only a few times. This chain links TRBV28 with TRBJ1-3, with D possibly matching TRBD1 (6 bases). V lost 7 bases and J 1 base, leaving 11 bases between the germline ends. This CDR3 has 14 amino acids. CDR1 and CDR2 from the germline V gene are MDHEN and SYDVKM. Here the CDR3 reads CASILQGSGNTIYF. CDR3 bases: TGTGCCAGCATCCTACAGGGATCTGGAAACACCATATATTTT.

This sequence joins TRBV5-1 and TRBJ2-3; 9 nucleotides match TRBD2. CDR3 size: 15 residues. Germline V CDR1 and CDR2: SGHRS, YFSETQ. J lost 4 bases, V lost 0 bases, and 3 bases had no gene match. CDR3 region: CASSLGGGAADTQYF. In DNA, the CDR3 is TGCGCCAGCAGCTTGGGCGGGGGGGCCGCAGATACGCAGTATTTT.